A selection of T cell receptor beta chains follows, all from one sample in a study of T cells in Graves' hyperthyroidism and ophthalmopathy. MiXCR, applied by TCRdb to the multiplex PCR reads, yields one record per CDR3 protein. Of 400,000 to 500,000 distinct CDR3 sequences in the sample, approximately 14% are singletons; the top ten hold around 13%. Sequencing was performed on blood. The source of these receptors is a man between 18 and 35 years old with Graves' ophthalmopathy. Each CDR3 is given with its conserved first and last residue.

V gene: TRBV5-1
CDR3 length: 16
J gene: TRBJ1-2
CDR3 protein: CASSPRASPSNYGYTF

V gene: TRBV28
CDR3 length: 18
J gene: TRBJ2-3
CDR3 protein: CASSFLPLTGNSRDTQYF

V gene: TRBV30
CDR3 length: 14
J gene: TRBJ2-2
CDR3 protein: CAWDRDARTGELFF

V gene: TRBV7-9
CDR3 length: 12
J gene: TRBJ1-5
CDR3 protein: CASSPLSQPQHF

V gene: TRBV4-1
CDR3 length: 19
J gene: TRBJ2-3
CDR3 protein: CASSHGQGLPRTSTDTQYF

V gene: TRBV6-1
CDR3 length: 16
J gene: TRBJ2-3
CDR3 protein: CASSEAAPGGSDTQYF

V gene: TRBV3-1
CDR3 length: 13
J gene: TRBJ2-5
CDR3 protein: CASSWALSGTQYF

V gene: TRBV30
CDR3 length: 14
J gene: TRBJ2-2
CDR3 protein: CAWSLGHYTGELFF

V gene: TRBV27
CDR3 length: 15
J gene: TRBJ2-7
CDR3 protein: CASSLYQGGSYEQYF

V gene: TRBV5-1
CDR3 length: 18
J gene: TRBJ2-2
CDR3 protein: CASSSVVFRDRNTGELFF

V gene: TRBV6-4
CDR3 length: 13
J gene: TRBJ2-7
CDR3 protein: CASSQEGPVEQYF

V gene: TRBV11-2
CDR3 length: 15
J gene: TRBJ2-7
CDR3 protein: CASSAVRDLGYEQYF

V gene: TRBV25-1
CDR3 length: 13
J gene: TRBJ2-5
CDR3 protein: CASTRRGGSTQYF

V gene: TRBV19
CDR3 length: 20
J gene: TRBJ2-7
CDR3 protein: CASRKGTGGAGPAGDYEQYF

V gene: TRBV5-5
CDR3 length: 16
J gene: TRBJ2-3
CDR3 protein: CASSLGSHSYTDTQYF

V gene: TRBV6-4
CDR3 length: 16
J gene: TRBJ2-7
CDR3 protein: CASRPLGARPAYEQYF

V gene: TRBV5-4
CDR3 length: 16
J gene: TRBJ1-5
CDR3 protein: CASSQAGPEGNQPQHF

V gene: TRBV5-4
CDR3 length: 14
J gene: TRBJ2-5
CDR3 protein: CASSSTKADETQYF

V gene: TRBV5-1
CDR3 length: 16
J gene: TRBJ2-1
CDR3 protein: CASSLASGGTYNEQFF

V gene: TRBV3-1
CDR3 length: 16
J gene: TRBJ1-5
CDR3 protein: CASSQGAISPYQPQHF

V gene: TRBV14
CDR3 length: 14
J gene: TRBJ1-1
CDR3 protein: CASSQVGLNTEAFF

V gene: TRBV29-1
CDR3 length: 15
J gene: TRBJ2-1
CDR3 protein: CSVDKTGGGYNEQFF

V gene: TRBV5-1
CDR3 length: 15
J gene: TRBJ1-4
CDR3 protein: CASSLGQDSYEKLFF

V gene: TRBV6-5
CDR3 length: 14
J gene: TRBJ1-2
CDR3 protein: CASSYSRDSYGYTF

V gene: TRBV27
CDR3 length: 15
J gene: TRBJ2-3
CDR3 protein: CASSLVGESTDTQYF

V gene: TRBV29-1
CDR3 length: 12
J gene: TRBJ2-7
CDR3 protein: CSVEEGDYEQYF

V gene: TRBV9
CDR3 length: 16
J gene: TRBJ2-5
CDR3 protein: CASSAGLPLYQETQYF

V gene: TRBV4-1
CDR3 length: 14
J gene: TRBJ2-5
CDR3 protein: CASSQGSGGETQYF

V gene: TRBV30
CDR3 length: 13
J gene: TRBJ1-5
CDR3 protein: CAWNQAPNQPQHF

V gene: TRBV20-1
CDR3 length: 14
J gene: TRBJ2-7
CDR3 protein: CSAFWQRGTYEQYF

V gene: TRBV20-1
CDR3 length: 13
J gene: TRBJ2-7
CDR3 protein: CSARRQGVGEQYF

V gene: TRBV20-1
CDR3 length: 13
J gene: TRBJ1-1
CDR3 protein: CSARVYSNPEAFF

V gene: TRBV12-3/TRBV12-4
CDR3 length: 16
J gene: TRBJ2-2
CDR3 protein: CASRAASGGALRELFF

V gene: TRBV11-3
CDR3 length: 16
J gene: TRBJ2-7
CDR3 protein: CASSKSQGQITYEQYF

V gene: TRBV19
CDR3 length: 15
J gene: TRBJ2-2
CDR3 protein: CASRPLAGGPGELFF

V gene: TRBV6-5
CDR3 length: 15
J gene: TRBJ2-2
CDR3 protein: CASSYSRVLVGELFF

V gene: TRBV15
CDR3 length: 16
J gene: TRBJ2-7
CDR3 protein: CATSRLGRGGSYEQYF

V gene: TRBV19
CDR3 length: 13
J gene: TRBJ1-1
CDR3 protein: CASSKQGADEAFF

V gene: TRBV6-1
CDR3 length: 16
J gene: TRBJ2-7
CDR3 protein: CASSYSRTGDVYEQYF

V gene: TRBV5-1
CDR3 length: 14
J gene: TRBJ1-2
CDR3 protein: CASSFGQGAYGYTF

V gene: TRBV7-9
CDR3 length: 15
J gene: TRBJ2-7
CDR3 protein: CASSLGDRSLYEQYF

V gene: TRBV27
CDR3 length: 15
J gene: TRBJ2-7
CDR3 protein: CASRPRGVESYEQYF

V gene: TRBV24-1
CDR3 length: 12
J gene: TRBJ1-1
CDR3 protein: CATSLAQGGAFF

V gene: TRBV27
CDR3 length: 16
J gene: TRBJ2-3
CDR3 protein: CASSLSPAFSPDTQYF